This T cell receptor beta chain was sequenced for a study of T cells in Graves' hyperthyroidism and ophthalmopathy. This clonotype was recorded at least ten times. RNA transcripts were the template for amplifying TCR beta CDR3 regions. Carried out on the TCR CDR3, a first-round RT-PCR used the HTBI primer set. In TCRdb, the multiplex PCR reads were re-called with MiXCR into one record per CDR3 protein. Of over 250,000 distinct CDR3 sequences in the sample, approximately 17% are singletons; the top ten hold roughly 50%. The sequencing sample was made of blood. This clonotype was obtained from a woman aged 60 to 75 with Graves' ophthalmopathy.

CDR3 nucleotides: TGTGCCAGCTCACCACTGGGGCACAATGAGCAGTTCTTC. Amino acid sequence: CASSPLGHNEQFF. The genes are TRBV18 and TRBJ2-1; tentative D call: TRBD1 (5 bases). Germline V lookup: CDR1 KGHSH, CDR2 LQKENI. The CDR3 totals 13 residues. The V and J ends lost 1 base and 5 bases respectively, with 6 bases between them.